This entry lists 15 T cell receptor beta chains sequenced from one sample in a study of technical replicates of blood from a handful of donors. The repertoire was sequenced with immunoSEQ multiplex PCR; TCRdb's copy has only in-frame clones and lacks some. The sample contains some 74,000 clones, around 97% of which appear only once. Input material: T cells isolated from PBMCs. All receptors come from a human donor in good health.

The chain is built from TRBV29-1 and TRBJ2-3; 7 nucleotides align to TRBD2. With V trimmed by 3 bases and J by 0 bases, 9 bases remained unmatched. Germline lookup yields CDR1 SQVTM and CDR2 ANQGSEA. This CDR3 region has 16 residues. The CDR3 DNA sequence: TGCAGCGTTGATGGGCGGCTAGCGGCTAGCACAGATACGCAGTATTTT. Protein sequence: CSVDGRLAASTDTQYF.

V gene TRBV27 combines with J gene TRBJ2-3; D possibly corresponds to TRBD2 (5 bases). The CDR3 runs 13 residues. Germline V gene lookup returns CDR1 MNHEY and CDR2 SMNVEV (reference sequence). V gave up 3 bases and J gave up 4 bases, with 8 bases separating them. In DNA form, the CDR3 reads TGTGCCAGCAGTTTCCAGAGGGCAGATACGCAGTATTTT. Amino acid sequence: CASSFQRADTQYF.

This clone was seen just once. The V gene is TRBV28, the J gene TRBJ1-2; D not resolved. The germline V gene has CDR1 MDHEN and CDR2 SYDVKM. The CDR3 totals 14 residues. Trimming removed 7 bases from V and 4 bases from J, with 16 bases in between. The CDR3 region is CASTISGHFYGYTF. Here the CDR3 DNA reads TGTGCCAGCACCATATCAGGCCACTTCTATGGCTACACCTTC.

The genes are TRBV4-1 and TRBJ2-1; D perhaps matches TRBD2 (6 bases). This CDR3 is built from 17 residues. Trimming stripped 0 bases from V and 4 bases from J, with 16 bases between. In germline, CDR1 is MGHRA, CDR2 YSYEKL. The CDR3 nucleotides read TGCGCCAGCAGCCAAGAGGCCAGCGGGCGGCTGTACAATGAGCAGTTCTTC. This translates into CASSQEASGRLYNEQFF.

The chain has TRBV6-6 and TRBJ2-7, with D perhaps matching TRBD2 (5 bases). This CDR3 has 15 residues. V lost 0 bases and J lost 2, with 11 bases in between. Germline CDR1 MNHNY, CDR2 SVGAGI (reference sequence). The CDR3 sequence is CASSYSTPEAYEQYF. CDR3 DNA sequence: TGTGCCAGCAGTTACTCGACCCCGGAGGCCTACGAGCAGTACTTC.

This clone was observed once. The chain uses TRBV11-3 and TRBJ2-5, with 7 bases lining up with TRBD2. There are 14 residues in the CDR3. The J segment lost 1 base and the V segment lost 5 bases, leaving 4 bases of the junction unmatched. Germline V CDR1 and CDR2: SGHNT, YENEEA. CDR3 amino acids: CASSLGRVQETQYF. The DNA for the CDR3 is TGTGCCAGCAGCCTGGGGAGGGTCCAAGAGACCCAGTACTTC.

The V call is TRBV19, the J call TRBJ2-3; 7 bases line up with TRBD2. After removal of 3 bases from V and 4 bases from J, the junction contained 7 bases not matched to a gene. The CDR3 has 15 residues. Germline V gene lookup returns CDR1 LNHDA and CDR2 SQIVND (reference sequence). The CDR3 nucleotides are TGTGCCAGTAGTATTCGCGGGAGAATCGCAGATACGCAGTATTTT. Protein: CASSIRGRIADTQYF. Using reference TRBV19 and TRBJ2-3 for the parts outside the CDR3, the full variable domain is DGGITQSPKYLFRKEGQNVTLSCEQNLNHDAMYWYRQDPGQGLRLIYYSQIVNDFQKGDIAEGYSVSREKKESFPLTVTSAQKNPTAFYLCASSIRGRIADTQYFGPGTRLTVL.

Regarding this clone: Additional DNA sequences in this sample encode the identical CDR3. This rearrangement joins TRBV28 to TRBJ2-7; 9 bases are a match to TRBD2. From germline, CDR1 is MDHEN and CDR2 SYDVKM. V lost 3 bases to trimming and J lost 0 bases; unmatched junction nucleotides: 6. The CDR3 is 16 residues long. The CDR3 DNA reads TGTGCCAGCAGTTTTAGCCTAGCGGGACTCTCCTACGAGCAGTACTTC. It yields the protein CASSFSLAGLSYEQYF.

The chain uses TRBV30 and TRBJ1-2; the D is unclear. Germline lookup yields CDR1 GTSNPN and CDR2 SVGIG (reference sequence). V lost 0 bases, J lost 5 bases, and 7 bases lay in between. The CDR3 runs 12 residues. In DNA, the CDR3 is TGTGCCTGGAGTGTACACAGTTATGGCTACACCTTC. This sequence encodes CAWSVHSYGYTF.

This clone has just one count. CDR3 sequence: CASSASGSYNEQFF. The CDR3 DNA follows: TGTGCCAGCAGCGCTAGCGGGAGTTACAATGAGCAGTTCTTC. This chain links TRBV5-4 with TRBJ2-1; 10 nucleotides match TRBD2. Germline V gene lookup returns CDR1 SGHNT and CDR2 YYREEE (reference sequence). The CDR3 is 14 amino acids. V lost 4 bases to trimming and J lost 4 bases; unmatched junction nucleotides: 2. The entire variable domain, with the rest obtained from reference TRBV5-4 and TRBJ2-1, is as follows: ETGVTQSPTHLIKTRGQQVTLRCSSQSGHNTVSWYQQALGQGPQFIFQYYREEENGRGNFPPRFSGLQFPNYSSELNVNALELDDSALYLCASSASGSYNEQFFGPGTRLTVL.

The chain recombines TRBV19 with TRBJ2-2; the match to TRBD1 covers 8 bases. Germline V gene sequence: CDR1 LNHDA, CDR2 SQIVND (reference sequence). The CDR3 is 14 residues long. V lost 5 bases to trimming and J lost 5 bases; unmatched junction nucleotides: 4. The CDR3 loop is CASSGQGRTGELFF. Written as DNA, the CDR3 is TGTGCCAGTAGTGGACAGGGTCGGACCGGGGAGCTGTTTTTT.

The chain employs TRBV10-3 and TRBJ1-3; D is unresolved. Trimming stripped 6 bases from V and 0 bases from J, with 3 bases between. The CDR3 is made up of 12 amino acids. The germline V gene has CDR1 ENHRY and CDR2 SYGVKD. As DNA, the CDR3 is TGTGCCATCAGCGGCTCTGGAAACACCATATATTTT. Protein: CAISGSGNTIYF.

This clone came up once. CDR3 residues: CAWSKGQGYGVEKLFF. The CDR3 nucleotides read TGTGCCTGGAGTAAGGGACAGGGGTATGGAGTTGAAAAACTGTTTTTT. The chain uses TRBV30 and TRBJ1-4; 10 bases match TRBD1. J lost 7 bases, V lost 2 bases, and 10 bases had no gene match. Germline V CDR1 and CDR2: GTSNPN, SVGIG (reference sequence). The CDR3 has 16 residues.

The chain couples TRBV4-1 to TRBJ2-4, with 7 positions matching TRBD1. The CDR3 spans 13 residues. Germline CDR1 is MGHRA and CDR2 is YSYEKL. V was clipped by 0 bases and J by 9 bases; unmatched bases: 2. The CDR3 is CASSQDPGGIQYF. In DNA form, the CDR3 reads TGCGCCAGCAGCCAAGATCCAGGGGGCATTCAGTACTTC.

The chain couples TRBV18 to TRBJ2-2; D unclear. CDR3 length: 12 residues. Germline assignment: CDR1 KGHSH and CDR2 LQKENI. V dropped 5 bases and J dropped 7 bases, with 8 bases sitting between them. The CDR3 sequence: CASSDEHGELFF. For the CDR3, the DNA is TGTGCCAGCTCAGATGAACACGGGGAGCTGTTTTTT.